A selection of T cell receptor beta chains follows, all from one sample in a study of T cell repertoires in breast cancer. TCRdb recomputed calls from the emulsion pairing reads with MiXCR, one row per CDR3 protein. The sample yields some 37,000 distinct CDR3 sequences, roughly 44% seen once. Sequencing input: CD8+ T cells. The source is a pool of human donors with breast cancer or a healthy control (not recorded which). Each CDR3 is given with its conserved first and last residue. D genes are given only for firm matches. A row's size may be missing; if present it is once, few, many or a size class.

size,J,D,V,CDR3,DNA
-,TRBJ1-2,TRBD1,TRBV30,CAWSVPLTGGRTF,TGTGCCTGGAGTGTACCGTTGACAGGGGGCCGTACCTTC
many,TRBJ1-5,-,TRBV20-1,CSARGQGNQPQHF,TGCAGTGCTAGAGGACAGGGCAATCAGCCCCAGCATTTT
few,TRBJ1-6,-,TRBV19,CASSIQGRNSPLHF,TGTGCCAGTAGTATACAGGGACGCAATTCACCCCTCCACTTT
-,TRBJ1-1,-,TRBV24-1,CATSGGYQGPTEAFF,TGTGCCACCAGTGGGGGGTACCAGGGGCCCACTGAAGCTTTCTTT
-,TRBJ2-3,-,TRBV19,CASSMRLLGTDTQYF,TGTGCCAGTAGTATGCGGTTGCTTGGTACAGATACGCAGTATTTT
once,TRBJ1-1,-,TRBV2,CASSEAVINTEAFF,TGTGCCAGCAGTGAAGCGGTGATAAACACTGAAGCTTTCTTT
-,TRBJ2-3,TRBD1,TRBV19,CATTFRDRETDTQYF,TGTGCCACCACCTTCAGGGACAGGGAAACAGATACGCAGTATTTT
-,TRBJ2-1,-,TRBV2,CASSSLSINNEQFF,TGTGCCAGCAGTTCCCTAAGTATAAACAATGAGCAGTTCTTC
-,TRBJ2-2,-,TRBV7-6,CASSLVGPGTGELFF,TGTGCCAGCAGCTTAGTTGGGCCCGGCACCGGGGAGCTGTTTTTT
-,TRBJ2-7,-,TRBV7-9,CASSDGLREQYF,TGTGCCAGCAGTGACGGTTTGCGCGAGCAGTACTTC
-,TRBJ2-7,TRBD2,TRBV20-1,CSARGLAGAYEQYF,TGCAGTGCCAGGGGACTAGCGGGGGCCTACGAGCAGTACTTC
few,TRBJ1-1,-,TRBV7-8,CASSSDGGTGTEAFF,TGTGCCAGCAGCTCAGACGGGGGAACAGGCACTGAAGCTTTCTTT
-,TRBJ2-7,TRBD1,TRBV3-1,CAGSQDRGSYEQYF,TGTGCCGGCAGCCAGGACAGGGGCTCCTACGAGCAGTACTTC
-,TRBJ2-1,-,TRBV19,CASLPRGEARNEQFF,TGTGCCAGCCTACCTAGGGGGGAGGCACGCAATGAGCAGTTCTTC
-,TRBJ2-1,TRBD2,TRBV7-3,CASSQTSGLSAYNGQFF,TGTGCCAGCAGCCAGACTAGCGGGTTAAGCGCCTACAATGGGCAGTTCTTC